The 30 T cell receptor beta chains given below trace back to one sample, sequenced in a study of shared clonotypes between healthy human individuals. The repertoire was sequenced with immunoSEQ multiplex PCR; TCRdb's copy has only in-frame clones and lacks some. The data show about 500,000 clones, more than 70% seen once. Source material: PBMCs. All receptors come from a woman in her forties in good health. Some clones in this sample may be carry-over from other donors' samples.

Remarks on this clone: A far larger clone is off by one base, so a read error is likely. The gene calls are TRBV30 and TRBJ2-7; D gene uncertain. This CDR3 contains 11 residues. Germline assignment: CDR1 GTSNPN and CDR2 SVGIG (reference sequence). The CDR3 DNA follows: TGTGCCTGGACGGCCGGTTACGAGCCGTACTTC. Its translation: CAWTAGYEPYF. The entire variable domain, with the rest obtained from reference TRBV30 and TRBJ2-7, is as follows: SQTIHQWPATLVQPVGSPLSLECTVEGTSNPNLYWYRQAAGRGLQLLFYSVGIGQISSEVPQNLSASRPQDRQFILSSKKLLLSDSGFYLCAWTAGYEPYFGPGTRLTVT.

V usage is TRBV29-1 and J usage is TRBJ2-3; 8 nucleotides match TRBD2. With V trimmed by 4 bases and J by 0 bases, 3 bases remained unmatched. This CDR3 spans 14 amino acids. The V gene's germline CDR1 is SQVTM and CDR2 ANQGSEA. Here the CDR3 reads CSVGSGTSTDTQYF. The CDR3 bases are TGCAGCGTTGGTAGCGGGACTAGCACAGATACGCAGTATTTT.

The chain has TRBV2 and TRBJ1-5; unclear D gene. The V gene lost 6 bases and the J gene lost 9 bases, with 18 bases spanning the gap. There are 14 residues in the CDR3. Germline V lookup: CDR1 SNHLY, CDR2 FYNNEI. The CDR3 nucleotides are TGTGCCAGCAGGCCTCCGACCGGCTTCGGGCCCCAGCATTTT. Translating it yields CASRPPTGFGPQHF. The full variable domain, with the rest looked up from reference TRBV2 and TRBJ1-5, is EPEVTQTPSHQVTQMGQEVILRCVPISNHLYFYWYRQILGQKVEFLVSFYNNEISEKSEIFDDQFSVERPDGSNFTLKIRSTKLEDSAMYFCASRPPTGFGPQHFGDGTRLSIL.

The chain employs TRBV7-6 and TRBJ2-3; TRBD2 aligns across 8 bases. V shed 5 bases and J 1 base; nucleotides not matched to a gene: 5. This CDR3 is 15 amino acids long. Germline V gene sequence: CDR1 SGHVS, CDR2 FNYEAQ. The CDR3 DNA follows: TGTGCCAGCAGCCTCAGCGGGAGTCGCACAGATACGCAGTATTTT. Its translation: CASSLSGSRTDTQYF.

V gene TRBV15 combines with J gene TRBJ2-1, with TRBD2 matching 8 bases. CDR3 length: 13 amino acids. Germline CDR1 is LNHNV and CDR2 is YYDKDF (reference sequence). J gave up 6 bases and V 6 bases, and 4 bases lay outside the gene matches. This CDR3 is CATSLGLVNEQFF. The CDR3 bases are TGTGCCACCAGTTTGGGACTAGTCAATGAGCAGTTCTTC.

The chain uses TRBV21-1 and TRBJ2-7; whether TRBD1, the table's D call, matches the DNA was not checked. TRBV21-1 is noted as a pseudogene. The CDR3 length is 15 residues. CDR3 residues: CASSTRQVTVYEQYF. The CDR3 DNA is TGTGCCAGCAGCACACGACAGGTAACAGTTTACGAGCAGTACTTC.

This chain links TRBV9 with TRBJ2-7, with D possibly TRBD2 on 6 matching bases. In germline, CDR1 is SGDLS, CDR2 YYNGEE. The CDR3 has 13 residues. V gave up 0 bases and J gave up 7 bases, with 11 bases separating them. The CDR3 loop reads CASSVEEGREQYF. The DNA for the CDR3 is TGTGCCAGCAGCGTAGAGGAGGGGCGAGAGCAGTACTTC.

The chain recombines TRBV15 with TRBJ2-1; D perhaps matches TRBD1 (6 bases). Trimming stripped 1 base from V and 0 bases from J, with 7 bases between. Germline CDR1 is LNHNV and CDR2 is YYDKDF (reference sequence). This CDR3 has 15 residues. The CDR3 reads CATSRGGRSYNEQFF. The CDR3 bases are TGTGCCACCAGCAGAGGGGGGCGCTCCTACAATGAGCAGTTCTTC.

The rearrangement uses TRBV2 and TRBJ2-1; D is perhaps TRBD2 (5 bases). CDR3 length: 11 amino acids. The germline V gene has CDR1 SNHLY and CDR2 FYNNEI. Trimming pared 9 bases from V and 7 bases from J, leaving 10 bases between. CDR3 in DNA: TGTGCCAGACGACGGGGTAATGAGCAGTTCTTC. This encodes CARRRGNEQFF.

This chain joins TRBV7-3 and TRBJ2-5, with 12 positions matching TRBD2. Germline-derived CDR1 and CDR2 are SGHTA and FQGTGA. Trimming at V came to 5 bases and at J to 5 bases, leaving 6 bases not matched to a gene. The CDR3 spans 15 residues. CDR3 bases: TGTGCCAGCAGCGCAGTCGGGACTAGCGGGGAGACCCAGTACTTC. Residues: CASSAVGTSGETQYF.

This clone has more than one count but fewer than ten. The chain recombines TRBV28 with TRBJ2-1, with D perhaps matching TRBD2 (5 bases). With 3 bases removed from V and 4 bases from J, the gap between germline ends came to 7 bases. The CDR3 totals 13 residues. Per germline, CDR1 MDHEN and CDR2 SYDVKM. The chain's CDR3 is CASSFPGYNEQFF. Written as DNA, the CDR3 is TGTGCCAGCAGTTTTCCGGGGTACAATGAGCAGTTCTTC.

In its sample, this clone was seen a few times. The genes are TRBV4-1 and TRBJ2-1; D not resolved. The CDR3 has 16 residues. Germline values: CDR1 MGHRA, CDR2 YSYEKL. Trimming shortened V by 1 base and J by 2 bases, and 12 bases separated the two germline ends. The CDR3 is CASSQVGGKTYNEQFF. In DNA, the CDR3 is TGCGCCAGCAGCCAAGTGGGTGGCAAAACCTACAATGAGCAGTTCTTC.

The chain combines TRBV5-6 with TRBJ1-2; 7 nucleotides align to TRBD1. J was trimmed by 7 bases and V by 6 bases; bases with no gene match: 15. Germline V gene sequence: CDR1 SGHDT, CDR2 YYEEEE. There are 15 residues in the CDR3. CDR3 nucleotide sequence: TGTGCCAGCACCCTTGGTATAGGACAGGCGGGTGGCTACACCTTC. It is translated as CASTLGIGQAGGYTF.

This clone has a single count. The DNA of the CDR3 is TGTGCCAGCAGTTCCTTTCTAGCGGGAGCCTACAATGAGCAGTTCTTC. This gives the protein CASSSFLAGAYNEQFF. The chain combines TRBV28 with TRBJ2-1, with TRBD2 matching over 10 bases. The germline gives CDR1 MDHEN, CDR2 SYDVKM. Trimming at V came to 4 bases and at J to 2 bases, leaving 5 bases not matched to a gene. The CDR3 is 16 residues long.

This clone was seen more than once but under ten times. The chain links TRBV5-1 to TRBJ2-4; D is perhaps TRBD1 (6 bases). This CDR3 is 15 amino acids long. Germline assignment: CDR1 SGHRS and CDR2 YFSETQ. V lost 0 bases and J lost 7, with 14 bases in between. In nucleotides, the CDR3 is TGCGCCAGCAGCTTGGAACAGGGAATGCAGAACATTCAGTACTTC. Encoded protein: CASSLEQGMQNIQYF.

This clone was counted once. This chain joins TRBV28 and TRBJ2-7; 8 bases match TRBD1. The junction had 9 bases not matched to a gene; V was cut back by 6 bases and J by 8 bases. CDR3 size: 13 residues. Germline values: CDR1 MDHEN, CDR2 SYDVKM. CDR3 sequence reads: CASSRQGPGQQYF. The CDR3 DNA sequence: TGTGCCAGCAGCCGACAGGGGCCCGGCCAGCAGTACTTC.

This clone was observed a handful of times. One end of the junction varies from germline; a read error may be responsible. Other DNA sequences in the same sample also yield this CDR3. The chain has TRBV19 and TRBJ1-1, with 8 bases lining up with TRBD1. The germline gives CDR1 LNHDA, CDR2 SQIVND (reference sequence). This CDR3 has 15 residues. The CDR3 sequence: CASSRGAGGWTEAFF. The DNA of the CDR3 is TGTGCTAGTAGTAGAGGGGCAGGGGGCTGGACTGAAGCTTTCTTT.

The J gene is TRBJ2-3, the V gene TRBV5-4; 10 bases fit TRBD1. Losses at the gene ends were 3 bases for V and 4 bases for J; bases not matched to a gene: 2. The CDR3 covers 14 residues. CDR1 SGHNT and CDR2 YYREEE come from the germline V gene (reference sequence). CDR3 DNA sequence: TGTGCCAGCAGCTGGGACAGGGGTGCAGATACGCAGTATTTT. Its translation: CASSWDRGADTQYF.

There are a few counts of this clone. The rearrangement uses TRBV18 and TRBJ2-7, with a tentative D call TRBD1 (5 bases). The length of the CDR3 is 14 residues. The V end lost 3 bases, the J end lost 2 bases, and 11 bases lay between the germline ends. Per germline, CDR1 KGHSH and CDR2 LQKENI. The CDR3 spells CASSPETAPYEQYF. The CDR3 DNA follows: TGTGCCAGCTCACCGGAGACAGCCCCCTACGAGCAGTACTTC.

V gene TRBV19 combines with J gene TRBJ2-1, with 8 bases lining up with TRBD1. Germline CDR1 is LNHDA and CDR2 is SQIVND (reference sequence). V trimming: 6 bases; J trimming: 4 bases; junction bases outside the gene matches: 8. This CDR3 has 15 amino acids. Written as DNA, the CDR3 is TGTGCCAGTAGCCCCCAGGGGGCGTCGTACAATGAGCAGTTCTTC. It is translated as CASSPQGASYNEQFF.

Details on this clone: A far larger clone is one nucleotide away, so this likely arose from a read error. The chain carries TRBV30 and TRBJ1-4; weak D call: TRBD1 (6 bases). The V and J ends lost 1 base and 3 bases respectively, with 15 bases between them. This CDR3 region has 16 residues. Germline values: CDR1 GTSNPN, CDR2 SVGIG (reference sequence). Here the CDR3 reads CAWSAIPQGPNEKLFF. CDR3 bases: TGTGCCTGGAGTGCCATTCCACAGGGACCTAATGAAAAACTGTTTTTT.

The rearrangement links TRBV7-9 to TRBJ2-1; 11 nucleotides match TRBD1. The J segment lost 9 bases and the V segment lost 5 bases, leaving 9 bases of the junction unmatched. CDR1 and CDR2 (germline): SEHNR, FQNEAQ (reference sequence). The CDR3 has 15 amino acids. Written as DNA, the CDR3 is TGTGCCAGCAGCGTCGGGACAGGGGGGAGCGCTGAGCAGTTCTTC. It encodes CASSVGTGGSAEQFF.

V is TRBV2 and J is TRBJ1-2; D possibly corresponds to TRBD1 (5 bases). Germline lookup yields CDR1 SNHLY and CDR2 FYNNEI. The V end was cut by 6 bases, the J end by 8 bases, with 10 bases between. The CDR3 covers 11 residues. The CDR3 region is CASRRGYGYTF. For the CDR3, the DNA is TGTGCCAGCAGGCGGGGGTACGGCTACACCTTC.

For the CDR3, the DNA is TGTGCCAGCACGGGAAATTCACCCCTCCACTTT. Translated: CASTGNSPLHF. The chain carries TRBV2 and TRBJ1-6; D remains ambiguous. CDR3 length equals 11 residues. Trimming took 7 bases from V and 7 from J, leaving 5 bases between them. Germline V gives CDR1 SNHLY, CDR2 FYNNEI.

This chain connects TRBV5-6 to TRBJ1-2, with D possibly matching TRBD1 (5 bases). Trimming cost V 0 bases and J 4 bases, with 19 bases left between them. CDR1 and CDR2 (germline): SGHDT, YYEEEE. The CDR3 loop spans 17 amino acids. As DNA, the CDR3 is TGTGCCAGCAGCTTGGTGGCTGCGGGCAGGGCCGGCTATGGCTACACCTTC. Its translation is CASSLVAAGRAGYGYTF.

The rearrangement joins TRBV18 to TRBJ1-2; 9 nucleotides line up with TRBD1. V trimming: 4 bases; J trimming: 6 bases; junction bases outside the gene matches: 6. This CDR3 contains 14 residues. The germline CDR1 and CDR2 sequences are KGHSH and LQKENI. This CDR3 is CASSLGTGTHGYTF. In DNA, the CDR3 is TGTGCCAGCTCACTAGGGACAGGGACTCATGGCTACACCTTC.

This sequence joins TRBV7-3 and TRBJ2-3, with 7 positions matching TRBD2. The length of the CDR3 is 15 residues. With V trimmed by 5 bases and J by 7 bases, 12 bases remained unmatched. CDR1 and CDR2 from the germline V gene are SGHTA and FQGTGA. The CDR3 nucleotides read TGTGCCAGCAGCCCTGGCCTAGCGGAAATGAATACGCAGTATTTT. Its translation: CASSPGLAEMNTQYF. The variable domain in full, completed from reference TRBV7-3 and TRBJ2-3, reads GAGVSQTPSNKVTEKGKYVELRCDPISGHTALYWYRQSLGQGPEFLIYFQGTGAADDSGLPNDRFFAVRPEGSVSTLKIQRTERGDSAVYLCASSPGLAEMNTQYFGPGTRLTVL.

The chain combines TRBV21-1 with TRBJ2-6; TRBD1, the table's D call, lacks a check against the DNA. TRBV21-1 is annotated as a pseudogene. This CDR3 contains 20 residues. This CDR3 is CASSIEPLGQGSSGANVLAF. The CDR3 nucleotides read TGTGCCAGCAGCATAGAACCCCTAGGACAGGGCTCCTCTGGGGCCAACGTCCTGGCTTTC.

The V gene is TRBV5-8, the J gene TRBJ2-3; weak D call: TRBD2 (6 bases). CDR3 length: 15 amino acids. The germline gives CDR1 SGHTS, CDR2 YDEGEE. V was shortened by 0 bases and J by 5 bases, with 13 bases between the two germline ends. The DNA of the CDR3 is TGTGCCAGCAGCTTGGTTCGGGAGAATGGAGATACGCAGTATTTT. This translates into CASSLVRENGDTQYF.

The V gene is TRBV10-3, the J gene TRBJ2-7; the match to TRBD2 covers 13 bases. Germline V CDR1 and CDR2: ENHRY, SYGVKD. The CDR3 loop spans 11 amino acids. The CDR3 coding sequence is TGTGCCAGAGGACTAGCGGGAGCTCGAGGCGTC. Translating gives CARGLAGARGV.